Following are 27 T cell receptor beta chains from one sample sequenced in a study of T-cell reconstitution after alpha-beta-depleted transplantation in children. Unique molecular identifiers tagged the TCRbeta library. From the PCR reads, TCRdb called clonotypes with MiXCR, one entry per CDR3 protein. The sample holds hundreds of thousands of distinct CDR3 sequences, approximately 10% seen once. This material consisted of PBMCs, taken before TCRalphabeta/CD19-depleted stem cell transplant. These receptors originate from a child aged 2-15 years with inherited bone marrow failure, due to receive a stem cell transplant.

The chain recombines TRBV7-9 with TRBJ2-7; D is perhaps TRBD2 (6 bases). The V end lost 4 bases, the J end lost 6 bases, and 19 bases lay between the germline ends. Germline values: CDR1 SEHNR, CDR2 FQNEAQ (reference sequence). This CDR3 is 15 amino acids long. The CDR3 nucleotides read TGTGCCAGCAGCTCAACGGGAGCGCCATTTCTCGAGCAGTACTTC. Residues: CASSSTGAPFLEQYF. The complete variable domain, with remaining parts taken from reference TRBV7-9 and TRBJ2-7, reads DTGVSQNPRHKITKRGQNVTFRCDPISEHNRLYWYRQTLGQGPEFLTYFQNEAQLEKSRLLSDRFSAERPKGSFSTLEIQRTEQGDSAMYLCASSSTGAPFLEQYFGPGTRLTVT.

This clonotype has ten or more counts. This chain connects TRBV6-2 or TRBV6-3 to TRBJ2-1; maybe TRBD1 (5 bases). CDR3 length: 15 amino acids. V lost 2 bases, J lost 0 bases, and 8 bases lay in between. Germline CDR1 reads MNHEY; CDR2 reads SVGEGT. The DNA for the CDR3 is TGTGCCAGCAGTTACAGACAGAGCTCCTACAATGAGCAGTTCTTC. This translates into CASSYRQSSYNEQFF.

The sample holds many counts of this clonotype. V and J are TRBV4-2 and TRBJ2-2, with D perhaps given as TRBD1 or TRBD2 (6 bases each). The V gene lost 3 bases and the J gene lost 3 bases, with 14 bases spanning the gap. The CDR3 runs to 16 residues. CDR1 is LGHNA, CDR2 YNFKEQ, per germline. Written as DNA, the CDR3 is TGTGCCAGCAGCCAGCCGGGGGCTTGGGACACCGGGGAGCTGTTTTTT. Its protein product is CASSQPGAWDTGELFF.

The chain combines TRBV10-3 with TRBJ2-1, with TRBD2 identical over 8 bases. Germline V CDR1 and CDR2: ENHRY, SYGVKD. Losses at the gene ends were 4 bases for V and 7 bases for J; bases not matched to a gene: 9. This CDR3 contains 15 residues. The CDR3 region is CAISGPGLEKNEQFF. CDR3 DNA: TGTGCCATCAGTGGTCCGGGACTAGAAAAGAATGAGCAGTTCTTC.

In this sample, this clonotype turned up many times. The rearrangement links TRBV29-1 to TRBJ2-7, with D possibly matching TRBD2 (6 bases). V was trimmed by 0 bases and J by 6 bases, leaving 15 bases between them. CDR1 and CDR2 (germline): SQVTM, ANQGSEA. This CDR3 comprises 14 residues. CDR3 DNA sequence: TGCAGCGTTGAAGATGGAGGGAAAGCGGGCGAGCAGTACTTC. Amino acids: CSVEDGGKAGEQYF.

This clonotype was counted only a few times. The gene calls are TRBV20-1 and TRBJ2-7, with 7 bases fitting TRBD2. The CDR3 length is 14 residues. Unmatched junction bases numbered 16, after V lost 8 bases and J lost 6 bases. Germline CDR1 DFQATT, CDR2 SNEGSKA (reference sequence). DNA of the CDR3: TGCAGTCGGCTAGGTGGTAGCGGGCGCTTCGAGCAGTACTTC. Residues: CSRLGGSGRFEQYF.

This clonotype was detected ten times or more. This rearrangement joins TRBV5-6 to TRBJ2-2; TRBD2 might be the D (5 bases). From germline, CDR1 is SGHDT and CDR2 YYEEEE. The CDR3 runs 16 residues. Trimming removed 0 bases at V and 6 bases at J, with 15 bases between. CDR3 nucleotides: TGTGCCAGCAGCTTGGTCGGCAGGTTCGGGGCCGGGGAGCTGTTTTTT. Amino acids: CASSLVGRFGAGELFF.

This clonotype was detected many times. The rearrangement links TRBV20-1 to TRBJ2-3, with 9 bases matching TRBD2. This CDR3 is 18 amino acids long. Germline CDR1 and CDR2: DFQATT and SNEGSKA (reference sequence). The V segment lost 7 bases and the J segment 1 base; nucleotides outside the gene matches: 18. CDR3 region: CSGLGLARLPLRTDTQYF. In nucleotides, the CDR3 is TGCAGTGGCCTGGGACTAGCTCGTCTTCCTTTACGCACAGATACGCAGTATTTT.

This clonotype was seen ten or more times. This chain links TRBV5-1 with TRBJ2-5, with TRBD1 as a possible D gene (6 bases). V shed 3 bases and J shed 5 bases, with 14 bases lying between them. This CDR3 has 14 residues. Germline V gives CDR1 SGHRS, CDR2 YFSETQ. The DNA for the CDR3 is TGCGCCAGCAGCTCACAGGGCTGGTTGGAGACCCAGTACTTC. Amino acid sequence: CASSSQGWLETQYF. The full variable domain, in which reference TRBV5-1 and TRBJ2-5 provide the parts outside the CDR3, is KAGVTQTPRYLIKTRGQQVTLSCSPISGHRSVSWYQQTPGQGLQFLFEYFSETQRNKGNFPGRFSGRQFSNSRSEMNVSTLELGDSALYLCASSSQGWLETQYFGPGTRLLVL.

V and J are TRBV5-1 and TRBJ2-1; no definite D call. The germline CDR1 and CDR2 sequences are SGHRS and YFSETQ. Between the trimmed V and J ends, which lost 0 bases and 2 bases, there was a span of 6 bases. The CDR3 runs to 14 residues. The CDR3 DNA sequence: TGCGCCAGCAGCTTGGGGGATCCCTACAATGAGCAGTTCTTC. Residues: CASSLGDPYNEQFF.

This clonotype was recorded many times. V gene TRBV28 combines with J gene TRBJ2-1; TRBD2 is a possible D gene (6 bases). The CDR3 extends over 13 amino acids. Trimming stripped 9 bases from V and 2 bases from J, with 11 bases between. The germline V gene has CDR1 MDHEN and CDR2 SYDVKM. CDR3 amino acids: CASRDSTYNEQFF. The DNA of the CDR3 is TGTGCCAGTCGGGACTCTACCTACAATGAGCAGTTCTTC.

In this sample, this clonotype turned up many times. The chain links TRBV3-1 to TRBJ1-2; D call uncertain. There are 14 residues in the CDR3. V lost 1 base and J 2 bases, leaving 8 bases between the germline ends. The germline V gene encodes CDR1 LGHDT and CDR2 YNNKEL (reference sequence). DNA for the CDR3: TGTGCCAGCAGCCAAGGGTCGGGGAACTATGGCTACACCTTC. The encoded protein is CASSQGSGNYGYTF.

This clonotype was observed many times. V usage is TRBV14 and J usage is TRBJ1-2, with unresolved D. V was trimmed by 0 bases and J by 7 bases, leaving 9 bases between them. The CDR3 has 13 amino acids. CDR1 and CDR2 from the germline V gene are SGHDN and FVKESK. Here the CDR3 reads CASSQDFRAGYTF. The CDR3 nucleotides are TGTGCCAGCAGCCAAGATTTTAGGGCTGGCTACACCTTC.

About this clonotype: This could be a read error, since a much larger clone is one nucleotide away. The rearrangement joins TRBV15 to TRBJ2-1, with 7 bases lining up with TRBD2. Germline lookup yields CDR1 LNHNV and CDR2 YYDKDF (reference sequence). CDR3 length: 18 amino acids. CDR3 sequence: CATSRVWGREEGWNEEFF. Here the CDR3 DNA reads TGTGCCACCAGCAGAGTCTGGGGTCGGGAGGAGGGGTGGAATGAGGAGTTCTTC.

This clonotype was observed at least ten times. The CDR3 bases are TGTGCCAGCAGCCTAGGGGTTCTGGACACCGGGGAGCTGTTTTTT. Residues: CASSLGVLDTGELFF. The rearrangement joins TRBV7-6 to TRBJ2-2; perhaps TRBD1 as D (5 bases). V lost 5 bases and J lost 3, with 13 bases in between. Per the germline V gene, CDR1 is SGHVS and CDR2 is FNYEAQ. The CDR3 is 15 amino acids.

This clonotype occurred a few times. The V and J genes are TRBV7-2 and TRBJ2-3; 12 nucleotides align to TRBD2. The germline gives CDR1 SGHTA, CDR2 FQGNSA. The CDR3 consists of 17 residues. J lost 4 bases, V lost 6 bases, and 11 bases had no gene match. CDR3: CASRWIPSGRAADTQYF. The DNA for the CDR3 is TGTGCCAGCAGATGGATCCCTAGCGGGAGGGCCGCAGATACGCAGTATTTT.

This clonotype was detected only a few times. The CDR3 nucleotides read TGCGCCAGCAGCGGAAGATCGGCGGGAGTCTACGAGCAGTACTTC. Translating gives CASSGRSAGVYEQYF. The chain joins TRBV5-1 to TRBJ2-7, with 7 bases matching TRBD2. The ends lost 4 bases at V and 3 bases at J; junction bases unmatched: 10. Germline lookup yields CDR1 SGHRS and CDR2 YFSETQ. The CDR3 sequence is 15 residues long. The full variable domain, rest sourced from reference TRBV5-1 and TRBJ2-7, is KAGVTQTPRYLIKTRGQQVTLSCSPISGHRSVSWYQQTPGQGLQFLFEYFSETQRNKGNFPGRFSGRQFSNSRSEMNVSTLELGDSALYLCASSGRSAGVYEQYFGPGTRLTVT.

In this sample, this clonotype turned up many times. This chain connects TRBV4-3 to TRBJ2-5; D might be TRBD2 (6 bases). The CDR3 contains 16 residues. With 4 bases removed from V and 4 bases from J, the gap between germline ends came to 19 bases. Germline V gives CDR1 LGHNA, CDR2 YSLEER. DNA of the CDR3: TGCGCCAGCAGCCTCCTCCGGACGGGAGAGGGAGAGACCCAGTACTTC. This sequence encodes CASSLLRTGEGETQYF.

This clonotype showed up many times. The chain has TRBV12-3 or TRBV12-4 and TRBJ2-3; 12 bases match TRBD2. The CDR3 is made up of 16 amino acids. Trimming removed 6 bases from V and 7 bases from J; junction bases left unmatched: 11. The CDR3 sequence is CASSPSTSGRVNTQYF. The CDR3 bases are TGTGCCAGCAGCCCGTCGACTAGCGGGAGAGTAAATACGCAGTATTTT.

This clonotype was seen repeatedly, ten times or more. In DNA form, the CDR3 reads TGCGCCAGCAGCATGGAGGGCGGCTCCTATAATTCACCCCTCCACTTT. Protein sequence: CASSMEGGSYNSPLHF. The genes are TRBV5-1 and TRBJ1-6; D gene unclear. The V end lost 4 bases, the J end lost 0 bases, and 11 bases lay between the germline ends. Germline V gene lookup returns CDR1 SGHRS and CDR2 YFSETQ. The CDR3 totals 16 residues.

In regard to this clonotype: This clone may be a read error of a much larger clone one base away. The chain uses TRBV9 and TRBJ2-5; the D gene could be TRBD1 or TRBD2 (5 bases each). The CDR3 is made up of 13 amino acids. CDR1 and CDR2 from the germline V gene are SGDLS and YYNGEE. The CDR3 region has the DNA TGTGCCAGCAACCGGTGGGACGAAGAGACCCAGAACTTC. It is translated as CASNRWDEETQNF.

This clonotype occurred many times. The chain recombines TRBV6-2 or TRBV6-3 with TRBJ2-7; 11 positions agree with TRBD2. CDR3 length: 14 residues. V trimming: 6 bases; J trimming: 4 bases; junction bases outside the gene matches: 5. CDR1 is MNHEY and CDR2 is SVGEGT in the germline V gene. CDR3 DNA sequence: TGTGCCAGCAGCCTACTAGCGGGAGTGTACGAGCAGTACTTC. Protein sequence: CASSLLAGVYEQYF.

This clonotype was seen many times. This chain uses TRBV10-2 with TRBJ1-2; TRBD1 might be the D (5 bases). The germline V gene encodes CDR1 WSHSY and CDR2 SAAADI. V lost 0 bases and J 3 bases, leaving 11 bases between the germline ends. This CDR3 has 15 amino acids. CDR3 region: CASSESYRSYYGYTF. The CDR3 nucleotides read TGCGCCAGCAGTGAGTCCTACAGGTCCTACTATGGCTACACCTTC.

V gene TRBV7-9 combines with J gene TRBJ1-5; 7 nucleotides line up with TRBD1. The CDR3 loop spans 14 amino acids. Unmatched junction bases numbered 4, after V lost 5 bases and J lost 3 bases. Germline values: CDR1 SEHNR, CDR2 FQNEAQ (reference sequence). CDR3 sequence: CASSLQGLNQPQHF. The CDR3 coding sequence is TGTGCCAGCAGCCTACAGGGGCTCAATCAGCCCCAGCATTTT.

There are many counts of this clonotype. CDR3 bases: TGTGCCATCAGTGATCAACTAGCGACCTACAATGAGCAGTTCTTC. This translates into CAISDQLATYNEQFF. The genes are TRBV10-3 and TRBJ2-1; 7 bases line up with TRBD2. After removal of 3 bases from V and 2 bases from J, the junction contained 4 bases not matched to a gene. Looked up from germline, CDR1 is ENHRY and CDR2 is SYGVKD. There are 15 residues in the CDR3.

The table lists this clonotype with many counts. V is TRBV5-6 and J is TRBJ2-7, with a tentative D call TRBD1 (5 bases). The CDR3 has 14 amino acids. The germline V gene has CDR1 SGHDT and CDR2 YYEEEE. V lost 0 bases and J 5 bases, leaving 12 bases between the germline ends. The CDR3 here is CASSLDVPGHEQYF. In nucleotides, the CDR3 is TGTGCCAGCAGCTTGGATGTACCAGGGCACGAGCAGTACTTC.

This clonotype was detected many times. The chain combines TRBV6-5 with TRBJ2-7; D not certain. This CDR3 has 15 residues. CDR1 is MNHEY and CDR2 is SVGAGI in the germline V gene. Trimming took off 0 bases at V and 0 bases at J, with 9 bases between the two ends. The CDR3: CASSYSAESSYEQYF. Here the CDR3 DNA reads TGTGCCAGCAGTTACTCGGCGGAGAGCTCCTACGAGCAGTACTTC.